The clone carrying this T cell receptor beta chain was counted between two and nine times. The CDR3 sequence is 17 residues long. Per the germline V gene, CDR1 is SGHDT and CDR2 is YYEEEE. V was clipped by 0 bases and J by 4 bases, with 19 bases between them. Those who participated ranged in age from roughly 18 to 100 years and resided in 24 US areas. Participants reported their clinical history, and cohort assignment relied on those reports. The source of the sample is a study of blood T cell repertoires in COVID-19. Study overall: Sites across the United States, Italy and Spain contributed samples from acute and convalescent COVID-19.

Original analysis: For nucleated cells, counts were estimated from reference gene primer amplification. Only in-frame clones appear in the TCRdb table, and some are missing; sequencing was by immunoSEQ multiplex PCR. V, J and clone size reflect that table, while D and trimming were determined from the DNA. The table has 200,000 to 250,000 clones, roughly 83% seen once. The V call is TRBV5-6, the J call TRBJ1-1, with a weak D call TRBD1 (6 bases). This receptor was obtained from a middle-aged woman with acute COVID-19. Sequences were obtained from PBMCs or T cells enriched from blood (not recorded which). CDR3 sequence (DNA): TGTGCCAGCAGCTTGGCGGGCAGGGGAGGGTTAGGCACTGAAGCTTTCTTT. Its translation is CASSLAGRGGLGTEAFF.